This TCR beta chain was found in a study of CD8 T cells in Susac syndrome. Reverse transcription of about 0.5 to 1 ug RNA was carried out with random hexamers. The TCR beta CDR3 was amplified by immunoSEQ multiplex PCR across 54 Vbeta, 13 Jbeta. One entry per CDR3 protein, called by TCRdb with MiXCR from the immunoSEQ multiplex PCR reads. The sample comprises under 200,000 distinct CDR3 sequences, about 91% of which are singletons, and approximately 0.09% rests with the top ten. V lost 4 bases and J lost 1, with 10 bases in between. Germline CDR1 is MNHEY and CDR2 is SVGAGI. CDR3 length: 14 amino acids.

The source material was CD4+ T cells from PBMCs. The chain combines TRBV6-5 with TRBJ1-1; maybe TRBD1 (6 bases). The sequence derives from a human donor with Susac syndrome. The CDR3 bases are TGTGCCAGCAGTTCTTGGACAGAGAACACTGAAGCTTTCTTT. This encodes CASSSWTENTEAFF.